The entry below describes one T cell receptor beta chain. What it binds is not known. This CDR3 has 14 residues. The germline gives CDR1 SGHRS, CDR2 YFSETQ. Trimming removed 0 bases from V and 0 bases from J, with 4 bases in between. This specimen belongs to a study of T cell repertoires in ileal Crohn's disease. Time point here: neoterminal ileum biopsy at postoperative endoscopy, about 6 months after surgery. Study conclusions and caveats: All patients with clonality above 26.8% had endoscopic recurrence. High-frequency clones were more common in sorted CD8 than CD4 cells.

Some clones are missing from TCRdb's copy, which holds only in-frame ones; the method was immunoSEQ multiplex PCR. Here the sample spans 5,300 or so clones, roughly 74% being singletons. The TCR comes from an adult with Crohn's disease. Input material: ileal tissue. J is TRBJ1-5 and V is TRBV5-1, with D unresolved. CDR3: CASSLGYSNQPQHF. In DNA form, the CDR3 reads TGCGCCAGCAGCTTGGGGTATAGCAATCAGCCCCAGCATTTT.